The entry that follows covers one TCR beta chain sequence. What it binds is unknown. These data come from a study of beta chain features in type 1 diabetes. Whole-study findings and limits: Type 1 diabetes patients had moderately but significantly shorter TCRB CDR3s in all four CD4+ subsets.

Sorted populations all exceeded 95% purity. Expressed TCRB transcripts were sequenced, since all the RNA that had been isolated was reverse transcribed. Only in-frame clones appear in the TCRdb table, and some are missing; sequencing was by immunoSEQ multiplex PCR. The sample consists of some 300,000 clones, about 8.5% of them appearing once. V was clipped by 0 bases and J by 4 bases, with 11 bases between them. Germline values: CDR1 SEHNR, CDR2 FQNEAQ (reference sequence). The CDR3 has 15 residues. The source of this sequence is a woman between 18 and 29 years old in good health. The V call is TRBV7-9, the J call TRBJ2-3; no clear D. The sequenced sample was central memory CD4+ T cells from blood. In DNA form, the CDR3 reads TGTGCCAGCAGCTTAGCCTCGACTGGTTCAGATACGCAGTATTTT. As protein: CASSLASTGSDTQYF.